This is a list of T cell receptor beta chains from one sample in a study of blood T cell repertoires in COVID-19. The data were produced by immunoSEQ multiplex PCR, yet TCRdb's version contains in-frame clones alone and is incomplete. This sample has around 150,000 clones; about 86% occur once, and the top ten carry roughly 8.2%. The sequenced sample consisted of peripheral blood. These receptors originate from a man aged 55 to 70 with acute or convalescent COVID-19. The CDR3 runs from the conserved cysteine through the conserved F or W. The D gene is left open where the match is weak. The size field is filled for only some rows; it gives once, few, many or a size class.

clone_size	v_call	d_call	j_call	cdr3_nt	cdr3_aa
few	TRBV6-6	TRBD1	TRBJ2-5	TGTGCCAGCAGTTACCACAGGGGGCTTCAGACCCAGTACTTC	CASSYHRGLQTQYF
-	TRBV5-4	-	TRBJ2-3	TGTGCCAGCAGCTGGGAAGGGGCCTCCGTGGGCACAGATACGCAGTATTTT	CASSWEGASVGTDTQYF
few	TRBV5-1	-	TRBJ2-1	TGCGCCAGCAGCTTTGACAGCTACAATGAGCAGTTCTTC	CASSFDSYNEQFF
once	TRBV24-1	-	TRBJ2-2	TGTGCCACCTCGGGGCAGGGGTTTTCCGGGGAGCTGTTTTTT	CATSGQGFSGELFF
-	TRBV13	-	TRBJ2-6	TGTGCCAGCATGCATCGGTTCTCTGGGGCCAACGTCCTGACTTTC	CASMHRFSGANVLTF
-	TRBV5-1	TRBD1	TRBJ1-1	TGCGCCAGCAGCTGGACGGGACAGGGGTTGACTGAAGCTTTCTTT	CASSWTGQGLTEAFF
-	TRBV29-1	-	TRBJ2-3	TGCAGCCTAAGGGGCAGACAAATCACAGATACGCAGTATTTT	CSLRGRQITDTQYF
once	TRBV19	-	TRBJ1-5	TGTGCCACCTCTGCGGAGACAGGTGGGAATAGCAATCAGCCCCAGCATTTT	CATSAETGGNSNQPQHF
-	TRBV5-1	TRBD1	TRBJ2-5	TGCGCCAGCAGCCCCGACAGGGTGGGCGAGACCCAGTACTTC	CASSPDRVGETQYF
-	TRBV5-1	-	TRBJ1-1	TGCGCCAGCAGCTTGGTTCCTAGCTCGGAGACTGAAGCTTTCTTT	CASSLVPSSETEAFF
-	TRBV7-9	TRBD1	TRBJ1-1	TGTGCCAGCAGCTTAGGTCTGACAGGGCTGAACACTGAAGCTTTCTTT	CASSLGLTGLNTEAFF
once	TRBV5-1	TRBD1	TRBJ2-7	TGCGCCAGCAGCAAGGGACAGGCGGACTACGAGCAGTACTTC	CASSKGQADYEQYF
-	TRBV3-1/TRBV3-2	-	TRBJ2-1	TGTGCCAGCAGCCCAGACCCAACCTACAATGAGCAGTTCTTC	CASSPDPTYNEQFF